A single sample gave rise to the 30 T cell receptor beta chains below, sequenced in a study of T cell repertoires in cytomegalovirus infection. In TCRdb, the reads were re-called with MiXCR into one record per CDR3 protein. The table has some 700,000 distinct CDR3 sequences, around 32% seen once; the top ten hold around a sixth. These receptors are not linked to any known antigen. The sample in question was cultured PBMCs, obtained from culture after CMV antigen stimulation. All receptors derive from a human donor in good health (CMV status not recorded). Some clones in this sample may be carry-over from other donors' samples.

This clonotype appeared once. The CDR3 here is CASSLSMALDTQYF. The CDR3 DNA sequence: TGTGCCAGCAGTTTATCGATGGCTTTGGATACGCAGTATTTT. This sequence joins TRBV27 and TRBJ2-3; unclear D gene. Germline values: CDR1 MNHEY, CDR2 SMNVEV (reference sequence). V dropped 0 bases and J dropped 6 bases, with 10 bases sitting between them. The CDR3 spans 14 residues.

This chain connects TRBV7-9 to TRBJ1-1; D call uncertain. V was pared by 2 bases and J by 8 bases, with 15 bases between. The CDR3 covers 14 residues. The germline CDR1 and CDR2 sequences are SEHNR and FQNEAQ (reference sequence). The CDR3 here is CASSLLDANLEAFF. The CDR3 nucleotides are TGTGCCAGCAGCTTACTGGACGCGAATTTGGAAGCTTTCTTT.

The chain carries TRBV12-3 or TRBV12-4 and TRBJ1-2; 7 positions match TRBD1. The V segment lost 3 bases and the J segment 7 bases; nucleotides outside the gene matches: 5. The CDR3 covers 13 residues. The CDR3 region is CASSFNRGTGYTF. In nucleotides, the CDR3 is TGTGCCAGCAGTTTTAACAGGGGTACTGGCTACACCTTC.

The table lists this clonotype with many counts. The chain combines TRBV12-3 or TRBV12-4 with TRBJ1-4, with D tentatively TRBD1 (5 bases). This CDR3 region has 13 residues. Trimming removed 3 bases at V and 8 bases at J, with 10 bases between. DNA for the CDR3: TGTGCCAGCAGTTTGCCGACAGTCGAAAAACTGTTTTTT. Translated, it gives CASSLPTVEKLFF.

The chain recombines TRBV10-3 with TRBJ1-3; no clear D. Germline V gene data show CDR1 as ENHRY and CDR2 as SYGVKD. V shed 10 bases and J shed 1 base, with 11 bases lying between them. The CDR3 runs to 13 residues. The chain's CDR3 is CATAGESGNTIYF. CDR3 nucleotide sequence: TGTGCCACCGCTGGCGAATCTGGAAACACCATATATTTT.

This clonotype came up a few times. V and J are TRBV7-2 and TRBJ2-5; no firm D call. V gave up 6 bases and J gave up 2 bases, with 4 bases separating them. CDR1 and CDR2 (germline): SGHTA, FQGNSA. CDR3 length: 11 residues. CDR3 protein: CASRYQETQYF. DNA of the CDR3: TGTGCCAGCAGATATCAAGAGACCCAGTACTTC.

This clonotype has just a few counts. The chain employs TRBV11-2 and TRBJ1-4; D not resolved. Germline V gives CDR1 SGHAT, CDR2 FQNNGV. The CDR3 has 16 residues. Trimming cost V 5 bases and J 7 bases, with 20 bases left between them. CDR3 in DNA: TGTGCCAGCAGCGCATTCAGATTGTGGAAGTCTGAAAAACTGTTTTTT. This codes for CASSAFRLWKSEKLFF.

This clonotype appeared a few times. V gene TRBV6-2 or TRBV6-3 combines with J gene TRBJ1-1; no clear D. The CDR3 extends over 14 amino acids. Trimming left V 3 bases short and J 2 bases short, with 10 bases between. Germline CDR1 and CDR2: MNHEY and SVGEGT. This CDR3 is CASSYSVRNTEAFF. The CDR3 nucleotides are TGTGCCAGCAGTTATTCAGTGCGTAACACTGAAGCTTTCTTT.

The J gene is TRBJ2-7, the V gene TRBV5-1; 7 bases are a match to TRBD1. There are 14 residues in the CDR3. Germline assignment: CDR1 SGHRS and CDR2 YFSETQ. V was clipped by 4 bases and J by 9 bases; unmatched bases: 13. The CDR3 region is CASSIGTASLWQYF. In DNA, the CDR3 is TGCGCCAGCAGCATCGGGACAGCCTCCCTCTGGCAGTACTTC.

The rearrangement joins TRBV7-8 to TRBJ1-1; D gene uncertain. CDR1 and CDR2 from the germline V gene are SGHVS and FQNEAQ. V lost 0 bases and J 0 bases, leaving 8 bases between the germline ends. The CDR3 length is 15 residues. CDR3 sequence reads: CASSLALGMNTEAFF. The CDR3, as DNA: TGTGCCAGCAGCTTAGCGCTAGGGATGAACACTGAAGCTTTCTTT.

This clonotype occurred a few times. V is TRBV14 and J is TRBJ2-1, with 10 nucleotides matching TRBD1. The length of the CDR3 is 20 residues. V lost 2 bases, J lost 2 bases, and 15 bases stayed unmatched. CDR1 is SGHDN and CDR2 is FVKESK in the germline V gene. This chain's CDR3 is CASSQRPGQGYIGAYNEQFF. The CDR3, as DNA: TGTGCCAGCAGCCAACGACCGGGACAGGGGTACATAGGCGCCTACAATGAGCAGTTCTTC.

This clonotype was recorded a few times. This chain joins TRBV11-2 and TRBJ2-1; TRBD2 agrees at 16 bases. This CDR3 region has 17 residues. Trimming took 4 bases from V and 8 from J; bases not matched to a gene: 8. Germline CDR1 is SGHAT and CDR2 is FQNNGV. In DNA, the CDR3 is TGTGCCAGCAGCTCCGGGACTAGCGGGAGGGCCCGGGATGAGCAGTTCTTC. Its protein product is CASSSGTSGRARDEQFF.

This clonotype was observed a few times. V gene TRBV7-9 combines with J gene TRBJ2-2; D is ambiguous. Germline loops: CDR1 SEHNR, CDR2 FQNEAQ (reference sequence). The CDR3 is made up of 16 amino acids. The V end was cut by 5 bases, the J end by 0 bases, with 13 bases between. The CDR3 reads CASSPNRFANTGELFF. The CDR3 nucleotides read TGTGCCAGCAGCCCCAACAGATTCGCGAACACCGGGGAGCTGTTTTTT.

This clonotype occurred many times. V is TRBV12-3 or TRBV12-4 and J is TRBJ1-1, with D possibly matching TRBD1 (6 bases). The CDR3 covers 11 residues. The CDR3 here is CAVGGGTEAFF. CDR3 sequence (DNA): TGTGCTGTAGGGGGAGGCACTGAAGCTTTCTTT.

The J gene is TRBJ2-7, the V gene TRBV6-8, with 8 bases matching TRBD1. This CDR3 is 15 amino acids long. V was pared by 4 bases and J by 3 bases, with 8 bases of the junction left unmatched. Germline lookup yields CDR1 MNHGY and CDR2 SAAAGT. The CDR3 loop reads CASSSSGTGNYEQYF. CDR3 sequence (DNA): TGTGCCAGCAGTTCGAGTGGGACAGGAAACTACGAGCAGTACTTC.

The chain has TRBV11-2 and TRBJ2-7; 8 bases fit TRBD2. Unmatched junction bases numbered 3, after V lost 5 bases and J lost 3 bases. CDR1 is SGHAT, CDR2 FQNNGV, per germline. The CDR3 loop spans 13 amino acids. The CDR3 coding sequence is TGTGCCAGCAGCCAACTAGCGGACTACGAGCAGTACTTC. The encoded protein is CASSQLADYEQYF.

The V and J genes are TRBV19 and TRBJ2-1; tentatively, D is TRBD2 (5 bases). V was cut by 5 bases and J by 4 bases, with 18 bases left in between. The V gene's germline CDR1 is LNHDA and CDR2 SQIVND (reference sequence). This CDR3 has 16 amino acids. The CDR3 protein is CASSSRTSGYYNEQFF. CDR3 sequence (DNA): TGTGCCAGTAGTTCTCGGACCAGCGGATATTACAATGAGCAGTTCTTC.

The chain uses TRBV28 and TRBJ2-3; 14 bases align to TRBD2. J lost 0 bases, V lost 3 bases, and 14 bases had no gene match. Germline assignment: CDR1 MDHEN and CDR2 SYDVKM. CDR3 length: 21 residues. The CDR3 loop is CASSFRPSGLAGGSSTDTQYF. The DNA of the CDR3 is TGTGCCAGCAGTTTCCGGCCCTCTGGACTAGCGGGGGGCTCTAGCACAGATACGCAGTATTTT.

The rearrangement uses TRBV12-3 or TRBV12-4 and TRBJ2-5, with 11 bases fitting TRBD1. Unmatched junction bases numbered 8, after V lost 4 bases and J lost 4 bases. This CDR3 contains 16 residues. The CDR3 nucleotides are TGTGCCAGCAGTTCAAGGACAGGGGGCACGGGAGAGACCCAGTACTTC. Its protein is CASSSRTGGTGETQYF.

This clonotype occurred a few times. This chain joins TRBV18 and TRBJ2-7; possibly TRBD1 for D (5 bases). The CDR3 spans 13 residues. The germline V and J ends were trimmed by 3 bases and 7 bases, with 13 bases remaining between them. Per germline, CDR1 KGHSH and CDR2 LQKENI. The CDR3 here is CASSPGTTAEQYF. CDR3 DNA sequence: TGTGCCAGCTCACCCGGCACGACAGCTGAGCAGTACTTC.

This clonotype was counted between two and nine times. The chain uses TRBV5-4 and TRBJ1-2; D gene uncertain. In germline, CDR1 is SGHNT, CDR2 YYREEE (reference sequence). This CDR3 is built from 14 residues. The germline V and J ends were trimmed by 0 bases and 8 bases, with 14 bases remaining between them. CDR3 bases: TGTGCCAGCAGCTTGGACGCGACCCCGGGGGGCTACACCTTC. Translation: CASSLDATPGGYTF.

This clonotype turned up a few times. This chain connects TRBV11-2 to TRBJ1-5, with a possible D match to TRBD1 (6 bases). The V gene's germline CDR1 is SGHAT and CDR2 FQNNGV. V was shortened by 5 bases and J by 9 bases, with 14 bases between the two germline ends. This CDR3 region has 13 residues. The CDR3 here is CASSGGGVRPQHF. The CDR3 region has the DNA TGTGCCAGCAGCGGAGGGGGGGTCCGGCCCCAGCATTTT. Full variable domain (missing parts from reference TRBV11-2 and TRBJ1-5): EAGVAQSPRYKIIEKRQSVAFWCNPISGHATLYWYQQILGQGPKLLIQFQNNGVVDDSQLPKDRFSAERLKGVDSTLKIQPAKLEDSAVYLCASSGGGVRPQHFGDGTRLSIL.

This clonotype was found a few times. The V gene is TRBV6-5, the J gene TRBJ2-7; D unresolved. The CDR3 covers 14 residues. CDR1 is MNHEY and CDR2 is SVGAGI in the germline V gene. V lost 8 bases, J lost 1 base, and 15 bases lay in between. The CDR3 loop reads CASGRDVRSYEQYF. In nucleotides, the CDR3 is TGTGCCAGCGGACGAGACGTCAGATCCTACGAGCAGTACTTC.

The genes are TRBV2 and TRBJ1-4; weak D call: TRBD1 (5 bases). The V gene lost 2 bases and the J gene lost 2 bases, with 15 bases spanning the gap. Germline V gene lookup returns CDR1 SNHLY and CDR2 FYNNEI. This CDR3 is built from 17 residues. The CDR3 reads CASSEKAGLGTNEKLFF. The CDR3, as DNA: TGTGCCAGCAGTGAAAAGGCAGGGTTAGGGACTAATGAAAAACTGTTTTTT.

This clonotype was seen at least ten times. The chain uses TRBV6-5 and TRBJ2-3, with 11 bases lining up with TRBD2. The germline CDR1 and CDR2 sequences are MNHEY and SVGAGI. The J segment lost 5 bases and the V segment lost 6 bases, leaving 7 bases of the junction unmatched. The CDR3 contains 15 residues. The CDR3 nucleotides are TGTGCCAGCAGCTATAGCGGGGGGGCCGGAGATACGCAGTATTTT. This gives the protein CASSYSGGAGDTQYF.

The rearrangement uses TRBV7-2 and TRBJ2-3, with D possibly TRBD2 on 9 matching bases. This CDR3 contains 17 residues. Trimming took off 4 bases at V and 3 bases at J, with 20 bases between the two ends. The germline gives CDR1 SGHTA, CDR2 FQGNSA. CDR3 nucleotide sequence: TGTGCCAGCAGCTCGACTCCTAGCGGGACAGGAACAGATACGCAGTATTTT. Translation gives CASSSTPSGTGTDTQYF.

The chain is built from TRBV15 and TRBJ1-1; D call uncertain. Trimming shortened V by 0 bases and J by 3 bases, and 20 bases separated the two germline ends. From germline, CDR1 is LNHNV and CDR2 YYDKDF (reference sequence). This CDR3 has 18 residues. The CDR3 DNA reads TGTGCCACCAGCAGAGATAGGGCAGGCGCCGGAATCGACACTGAAGCTTTCTTT. Amino acid sequence: CATSRDRAGAGIDTEAFF.

With regard to this clonotype: The junction departs from germline at one end; a sequencing error may be responsible. The genes are TRBV4-1 and TRBJ2-2; D remains unclear. The CDR3 has 16 residues. Germline CDR1 and CDR2: MGHRA and YSYEKL. DNA of the CDR3: TGTGCCAGCCCCGTACCGGGTCCCTTACTACTCGGGGAGCTGTTTTTT. Its protein product is CASPVPGPLLLGELFF.

Comments on this clonotype: This may be a read error, as it is one base from a much larger clone. The rearrangement joins TRBV7-2 to TRBJ2-3, with no clear D. The CDR3 length is 13 residues. CDR1 is SGHTA, CDR2 FQGNSA, per germline. The CDR3 DNA follows: TGTGCCAGAAGCTCTGTGCGGACAGATACGCAGTATTTT. It is translated as CARSSVRTDTQYF. Complete variable domain (other parts from reference TRBV7-2 and TRBJ2-3): GAGVSQSPSNKVTEKGKDVELRCDPISGHTALYWYRQSLGQGLEFLIYFQGNSAPDKSGLPSDRFSAERTGGSVSTLTIQRTQQEDSAVYLCARSSVRTDTQYFGPGTRLTVL.

The table lists this clonotype with a few counts. This chain connects TRBV12-3 or TRBV12-4 to TRBJ1-6; D is uncertain. The V gene lost 7 bases and the J gene lost 8 bases, with 12 bases spanning the gap. The CDR3 runs to 13 residues. The CDR3 region is CASNKNWDSPLHF. CDR3 nucleotide sequence: TGTGCCAGCAATAAAAACTGGGATTCACCCCTCCACTTT.